This passage covers 20 T cell receptor beta chains from one sample sequenced in a study of technical replicates of blood from a handful of donors. This table comes from immunoSEQ multiplex PCR, and its TCRdb copy is limited to in-frame clones, with some not included. This table has almost 70,000 clones, more than 85% appearing once. Sequencing used PBMCs. The receptors derive from a human donor in good health. Some clones in this sample may be carry-over from other donors' samples.

The genes are TRBV6-5 and TRBJ2-7, with 7 bases aligning to TRBD1. J gave up 3 bases and V 6 bases, and 5 bases lay outside the gene matches. Germline assignment: CDR1 MNHEY and CDR2 SVGAGI. The CDR3 sequence is 13 residues long. CDR3 DNA: TGTGCCAGCAGGCCGGGACAGTTCTACGAGCAGTACTTC. Its translation: CASRPGQFYEQYF.

This clone appeared once. The chain couples TRBV6-1 to TRBJ1-1; TRBD1 is a possible D gene (5 bases). The CDR3 is 14 amino acids. Trimming cost V 0 bases and J 4 bases, with 9 bases left between them. CDR1 and CDR2 (germline): MNHNS, SASEGT. The CDR3 nucleotides read TGTGCCAGCAGTGAAGCGGCCGGGGGCACTGAAGCTTTCTTT. Protein sequence: CASSEAAGGTEAFF.

The chain uses TRBV7-9 and TRBJ2-7; 10 bases align to TRBD1. CDR1 and CDR2 from the germline V gene are SEHNR and FQNEAQ (reference sequence). There are 15 residues in the CDR3. V was pared by 5 bases and J by 5 bases, with 9 bases of the junction left unmatched. CDR3: CASSQIGTGDHEQYF. Here the CDR3 DNA reads TGTGCCAGCAGCCAAATTGGGACAGGGGACCACGAGCAGTACTTC. Complete variable domain (other parts from reference TRBV7-9 and TRBJ2-7): DTGVSQNPRHKITKRGQNVTFRCDPISEHNRLYWYRQTLGQGPEFLTYFQNEAQLEKSRLLSDRFSAERPKGSFSTLEIQRTEQGDSAMYLCASSQIGTGDHEQYFGPGTRLTVT.

DNA of the CDR3: TGTGCCAGCAGCGGGGACAGGGTTTCTGGGGAGCTGTTTTTT. Its protein product is CASSGDRVSGELFF. The chain uses TRBV9 and TRBJ2-2; 9 bases are a match to TRBD1. J was trimmed by 8 bases and V by 3 bases; bases with no gene match: 5. The CDR3 runs 14 residues. Germline CDR1 and CDR2: SGDLS and YYNGEE.

V is TRBV7-3 and J is TRBJ2-3, with 10 bases fitting TRBD2. The CDR3 spans 15 residues. Trimming at V came to 3 bases and at J to 3 bases, leaving 3 bases not matched to a gene. Germline CDR1 is SGHTA and CDR2 is FQGTGA. CDR3: CASSFQAGGTDTQYF. DNA of the CDR3: TGTGCCAGCAGCTTCCAAGCGGGAGGGACAGATACGCAGTATTTT.

The chain joins TRBV6-5 to TRBJ1-4; the D gene is possibly TRBD1 (6 bases). Germline loops: CDR1 MNHEY, CDR2 SVGAGI. This CDR3 comprises 14 residues. Trimming took off 4 bases at V and 7 bases at J, with 13 bases between the two ends. This CDR3 is CASSSGQWAEKLFF. For the CDR3, the DNA is TGTGCCAGCAGTTCAGGACAGTGGGCTGAAAAACTGTTTTTT.

This chain uses TRBV5-4 with TRBJ2-7; a possible D gene is TRBD1 (6 bases). Per germline, CDR1 SGHNT and CDR2 YYREEE (reference sequence). Trimming stripped 0 bases from V and 5 bases from J, with 15 bases between. The CDR3 contains 15 residues. CDR3 amino acids: CASSLEFRTEDEQYF. The CDR3 coding sequence is TGTGCCAGCAGCTTGGAGTTTAGGACAGAGGACGAGCAGTACTTC.

This chain links TRBV29-1 with TRBJ2-5; no clear D gene. In germline, CDR1 is SQVTM, CDR2 ANQGSEA. The V gene lost 3 bases and the J gene lost 6 bases, with 11 bases spanning the gap. The length of the CDR3 is 12 residues. The CDR3, as DNA: TGCAGCGTTGAGGTTAGCCGGCAGACCCAGTACTTC. Its translation is CSVEVSRQTQYF.

The chain couples TRBV11-1 to TRBJ2-7, with 7 positions matching TRBD1. Trimming cost V 5 bases and J 2 bases; bases outside gene matches: 9. Germline V CDR1 and CDR2: SGHAT, FQDESV (reference sequence). The CDR3 extends over 15 amino acids. In DNA, the CDR3 is TGTGCCAGCAGCCCCCTAAGCAGGGGGACCTACGAGCAGTACTTC. It codes for CASSPLSRGTYEQYF.

The rearrangement joins TRBV5-6 to TRBJ1-3; the D is unclear. In germline, CDR1 is SGHDT, CDR2 YYEEEE. The CDR3 extends over 16 amino acids. V dropped 0 bases and J dropped 1 base, with 11 bases sitting between them. CDR3 sequence: CASSLGAETSGNTIYF. The CDR3 DNA follows: TGTGCCAGCAGCTTGGGGGCAGAAACTTCTGGAAACACCATATATTTT.

The chain joins TRBV9 to TRBJ1-6; TRBD1 is a possible D gene (5 bases). Trimming removed 4 bases from V and 9 bases from J, with 20 bases in between. Germline-derived CDR1 and CDR2 are SGDLS and YYNGEE. The CDR3 length is 16 residues. CDR3 loop: CASSPIGGDALSPLHF. CDR3 DNA: TGTGCCAGCAGCCCCATTGGGGGGGATGCACTTTCACCCCTCCACTTT.

This chain connects TRBV5-1 to TRBJ1-2; 8 bases agree with TRBD1. This CDR3 has 14 amino acids. V was pared by 5 bases and J by 8 bases, with 11 bases of the junction left unmatched. In germline, CDR1 is SGHRS, CDR2 YFSETQ. The CDR3 DNA reads as TGCGCCAGCAGTTTTTCACAGGGGGACGGGGGCTACACCTTC. It specifies CASSFSQGDGGYTF.

The chain joins TRBV5-4 to TRBJ2-1, with a possible D match to TRBD2 (6 bases). There are 16 residues in the CDR3. The V end lost 4 bases, the J end lost 4 bases, and 18 bases lay between the germline ends. CDR1 is SGHNT, CDR2 YYREEE, per germline (reference sequence). CDR3 in DNA: TGTGCCAGCAGCAACCGGGAATTAGCGGCTTACAATGAGCAGTTCTTC. It codes for CASSNRELAAYNEQFF.

The chain couples TRBV30 to TRBJ1-2, with D hard to call. This CDR3 comprises 13 residues. Trimming stripped 3 bases from V and 5 bases from J, with 13 bases between. Germline V lookup: CDR1 GTSNPN, CDR2 SVGIG (reference sequence). The chain's CDR3 is CAWRVRETYGYTF. As DNA, the CDR3 is TGTGCCTGGAGGGTACGGGAGACGTATGGCTACACCTTC.

The chain carries TRBV7-9 and TRBJ1-1; 7 bases match TRBD1. The J segment lost 8 bases and the V segment lost 6 bases, leaving 9 bases of the junction unmatched. The length of the CDR3 is 13 residues. Germline V CDR1 and CDR2: SEHNR, FQNEAQ (reference sequence). CDR3 DNA: TGTGCCAGCAGTCGAGACAGGGCCCTAGAAGCTTTCTTT. Encoded protein: CASSRDRALEAFF.

This clone has only a few counts. The chain joins TRBV19 to TRBJ2-1; 9 bases are a match to TRBD2. The CDR3 loop spans 14 amino acids. Germline CDR1 reads LNHDA; CDR2 reads SQIVND (reference sequence). Losses at the gene ends were 3 bases for V and 9 bases for J; bases not matched to a gene: 6. The CDR3 loop is CASSMASGIREQFF. The CDR3 DNA is TGTGCCAGTAGTATGGCTAGCGGGATACGTGAGCAGTTCTTC.

J is TRBJ2-3 and V is TRBV7-3; 15 bases line up with TRBD2. With 0 bases clipped from V and 0 bases from J, the junction kept 4 bases outside the gene matches. This CDR3 spans 19 amino acids. Germline values: CDR1 SGHTA, CDR2 FQGTGA. The CDR3 DNA follows: TGTGCCAGCAGCTTAACCGGGACTAGCGGGGGGACCAGCACAGATACGCAGTATTTT. Residues: CASSLTGTSGGTSTDTQYF.

This chain joins TRBV30 and TRBJ1-6; D is unresolved. This CDR3 is 16 amino acids long. Germline V lookup: CDR1 GTSNPN, CDR2 SVGIG (reference sequence). Trimming cost V 0 bases and J 0 bases, with 9 bases left between them. The CDR3 protein is CAWSVGGSSYNSPLHF. Here the CDR3 DNA reads TGTGCCTGGAGTGTTGGTGGGAGCTCCTATAATTCACCCCTCCACTTT.

The chain links TRBV10-3 to TRBJ2-1; 11 positions match TRBD2. Trimming at V came to 10 bases and at J to 5 bases, leaving 7 bases not matched to a gene. Germline V gene data show CDR1 as ENHRY and CDR2 as SYGVKD. CDR3 length: 14 residues. Written as DNA, the CDR3 is TGTGCCACGGGACTAGCGGAACGAGACAATGAGCAGTTCTTC. Translated: CATGLAERDNEQFF.

This chain connects TRBV15 to TRBJ2-1; D not certain. This CDR3 contains 14 residues. V was shortened by 1 base and J by 1 base, with 5 bases between the two germline ends. Germline CDR1 is LNHNV and CDR2 is YYDKDF (reference sequence). As DNA, the CDR3 is TGTGCCACCAGCAGAGGAGGTTCCTACAATGAGCAGTTCTTC. Protein: CATSRGGSYNEQFF.